Below are 2 T cell receptor beta chains sequenced from a single sample in a study of control samples from healthy donors and cancer patients. Libraries were prepared by immunoSEQ multiplex PCR; TCRdb keeps only in-frame clonotypes and omits some of them. The sample lists 150,000 to 200,000 clones, roughly 88% seen once, with around 1.6% in the top ten. Sample: blood. All receptors derive from a man younger than 30 in good health.

This rearrangement joins TRBV27 to TRBJ2-3; D remains unclear. Between the trimmed V and J ends, which lost 2 bases and 2 bases, there was a span of 8 bases. The CDR3 covers 14 residues. The V gene's germline CDR1 is MNHEY and CDR2 SMNVEV (reference sequence). CDR3 DNA: TGTGCCAGCAGTTTAAGGGTACACACAGATACGCAGTATTTT. Protein sequence: CASSLRVHTDTQYF.

This clone is a singleton in its sample. The chain combines TRBV5-4 with TRBJ2-3; unclear D gene. The length of the CDR3 is 16 residues. Trimming shortened V by 4 bases and J by 2 bases, and 17 bases separated the two germline ends. The germline V gene encodes CDR1 SGHNT and CDR2 YYREEE (reference sequence). The CDR3 protein is CASSPQGGPVTDTQYF. The CDR3 region has the DNA TGTGCCAGCAGCCCCCAAGGTGGGCCGGTCACAGATACGCAGTATTTT.